This TCR beta chain was obtained from a study of cytomegalovirus exposure and HLA in healthy donors. Study-wide results and limits: Judged likely to be a sequencing artifact was a cluster of highly shared sequence variants. The study listed under 200 cytomegalovirus-associated TCR beta chains.

60 Vbeta and 13 Jbeta primers were used in PCR. TCRdb keeps only in-frame clones here, not all; method: immunoSEQ multiplex PCR. The data show 200,000 to 250,000 clones, with roughly 80% seen just once and 2.7% held by the top ten. In regard to this clone: Its specificity is not known.

Germline V gene lookup returns CDR1 SGHRS and CDR2 YFSETQ. This CDR3 is 16 amino acids long. V gave up 4 bases and J gave up 3 bases, with 16 bases separating them. The sequence was obtained from a woman aged 35 to 49 in good health and CMV-seronegative. V usage is TRBV5-1 and J usage is TRBJ1-4, with D perhaps matching TRBD1 (6 bases). The sequenced material came from PBMCs. The CDR3 is CASSRGPRGANEKLFF. The CDR3 DNA follows: TGCGCCAGCAGCCGGGGACCCAGGGGCGCTAATGAAAAACTGTTTTTT.